This T cell receptor beta chain was identified during a study of human T cells and chemical hapten exposure. Each CDR3 protein gets one entry after TCRdb re-called the RACE reads with MiXCR. The data contain roughly 14,000 distinct CDR3 sequences, approximately 16% of them singletons. A few counts support this clonotype. Germline-derived CDR1 and CDR2 are MDHEN and SYDVKM. The CDR3 totals 13 residues. The junction had 15 bases not matched to a gene; V was cut back by 7 bases and J by 12 bases. Time point indicated: patch test 1, 2 weeks after DPC sensitization. Regarding treatment: therapeutic diphenylcyclopropenone sensitization with weekly scalp DPC.

This clonotype was sampled from a woman in her thirties with alopecia areata. Some clones in this sample may be carry-over from other donors' samples. The chain combines TRBV28 with TRBJ2-7, with 7 bases fitting TRBD1. Sample: whole blood, taken in connection with sensitization to the hapten diphenylcyclopropenone (DPC). CDR3 nucleotide sequence: TGTGCCAGCACCCCTACCGTACAGGGGTTTCTGTACGTC. It encodes CASTPTVQGFLYV.